The next 3 T cell receptor beta chains were all read from a single sample in a study of blood T cell repertoires in COVID-19. TCRdb's copy holds only in-frame clones and misses some; the assay was immunoSEQ multiplex PCR. The data show 400,000 to 450,000 clones, around 89% seen once. Source material: peripheral blood. These receptors all stem from a woman aged 45-65 years with COVID-19, enrolled during active disease.

V gene TRBV4-2 combines with J gene TRBJ2-3; 7 nucleotides match TRBD2. The CDR3 spans 15 residues. V gave up 3 bases and J gave up 4 bases; unmatched junction bases: 7. Germline assignment: CDR1 LGHNA and CDR2 YNFKEQ. The CDR3 protein is CASSQNLADSDTQYF. The DNA for the CDR3 is TGTGCCAGCAGCCAGAACCTAGCGGACTCAGATACGCAGTATTTT.

The chain combines TRBV7-2 with TRBJ1-5, with no clear D. The CDR3 loop spans 14 amino acids. Deletions cut 1 base from V and 3 bases from J, with 7 bases between. Germline lookup yields CDR1 SGHTA and CDR2 FQGNSA. This chain's CDR3 is CASSLESFNQPQHF. CDR3 nucleotide sequence: TGTGCCAGCAGCTTAGAGAGTTTCAATCAGCCCCAGCATTTT. Combining the CDR3 with reference TRBV7-2 and TRBJ1-5 gives the whole variable domain GAGVSQSPSNKVTEKGKDVELRCDPISGHTALYWYRQSLGQGLEFLIYFQGNSAPDKSGLPSDRFSAERTGGSVSTLTIQRTQQEDSAVYLCASSLESFNQPQHFGDGTRLSIL.

The chain carries TRBV3-1 (or the pseudogene TRBV3-2) and TRBJ2-3, with 13 nucleotides matching TRBD2. This CDR3 comprises 16 residues. Germline V gene lookup returns CDR1 LGHDT and CDR2 YNNKEL (reference sequence). The V and J ends lost 4 bases and 2 bases, in that order; junction bases with no gene match: 3. CDR3 in DNA: TGTGCCAGCAGCCCCACTAGCGGGGGGGCCACAGATACGCAGTATTTT. It is translated as CASSPTSGGATDTQYF.